Listed below are T cell receptor beta chains from one sample, sequenced in a study of blood T cell repertoires in COVID-19. Profiling relied on immunoSEQ multiplex PCR, and the TCRdb table lists in-frame clones only, not all of them. The data show under 300,000 clones, roughly 89% seen once. The sample was peripheral blood. The origin of the receptors is a woman aged 35 to 49 who had recovered from COVID-19. Both conserved end residues are part of each CDR3. D genes are given only for firm matches. A row's size may be missing; if present it is once, few, many or a size class.

d_call	v_call	j_call	clone_size	cdr3_nt	cdr3_aa
NA	TRBV12-3/TRBV12-4	TRBJ2-1	NA	TGTGCCAGCAACGTGGGAGGAGGGAATGAGCAGTTCTTC	CASNVGGGNEQFF
NA	TRBV27	TRBJ2-1	NA	TGTGCCAGCAGGCTTAGCTCTGCCCCCAATGAGCAGTTCTTC	CASRLSSAPNEQFF
NA	TRBV6-2/TRBV6-3	TRBJ1-4	NA	TGTGCCAGCAGTTACCGGAGAGGCGAAGTGGATGAAAAACTGTTTTTT	CASSYRRGEVDEKLFF
NA	TRBV5-5	TRBJ2-7	NA	TGTGCCAGCAGCTTGGCAGGGTATGGGTCCTACGAGCAGTACTTC	CASSLAGYGSYEQYF
TRBD2	TRBV5-1	TRBJ2-5	NA	TGCGCCAGCAGCTTGGATGGGACTAGCGGGGGGGAGACCCAGTACTTC	CASSLDGTSGGETQYF
NA	TRBV3-1/TRBV3-2	TRBJ2-5	once	TGTGCCAGTAGAACAGGGCAGACCCAGTACTTC	CASRTGQTQYF
NA	TRBV7-9	TRBJ2-1	NA	TGTGCCAGCAGCTTAGCGATAACAGGGTGGAGCTCCTACAATGAGCAGTTCTTC	CASSLAITGWSSYNEQFF
TRBD1	TRBV28	TRBJ2-7	NA	TGTGCCAGCAGCCATGGACAGGGCCGGAGCTCCTACGAGCAGTACTTC	CASSHGQGRSSYEQYF
TRBD1	TRBV28	TRBJ1-4	NA	TGTGCCAGCAGTTTGCCAGGGACAGATGAAAAACTGTTTTTT	CASSLPGTDEKLFF
NA	TRBV28	TRBJ2-3	NA	TGTGCCAGCTGGAGGGGGGGAGATACGCAGTATTTT	CASWRGGDTQYF
NA	TRBV18	TRBJ1-1	NA	TGTGCCAGCTCACCCACAGGGAGGGCTGAAGCTTTCTTT	CASSPTGRAEAFF
TRBD2	TRBV9	TRBJ2-1	NA	TGTGCCAGCAGCGTAGGGGGAGGGGAACGAGCTCTGGGCTCCTACAATGAGCAGTTCTTC	CASSVGGGERALGSYNEQFF
NA	TRBV12-3/TRBV12-4	TRBJ1-1	NA	TGTGCCAGCAGTTTATTGGCAATTGAAGCTTTCTTT	CASSLLAIEAFF
TRBD2	TRBV12-5	TRBJ2-3	NA	TGTGCTAGTGGTCTCCCACTAGCGGAGAACACAGATACGCAGTATTTT	CASGLPLAENTDTQYF
TRBD1	TRBV27	TRBJ1-1	NA	TGTGCCAGCAGCAGAGGGACAGGGAATTACATGAACACTGAAGCTTTCTTT	CASSRGTGNYMNTEAFF
TRBD2	TRBV11-3	TRBJ2-5	NA	TGTGCCAGCAGCCTCCGGTCCGCTAGCGGGCCCCAGACCCAGTACTTC	CASSLRSASGPQTQYF
NA	TRBV20-1	TRBJ1-4	once	TGCAGTGCTAGTTGGGATACGGGGGAAAAACTGTTTTTT	CSASWDTGEKLFF
NA	TRBV27	TRBJ2-1	once	TGTGCCAGCAGTTCCGGGGACACCTCCTACAATGAGCAGTTCTTC	CASSSGDTSYNEQFF
NA	TRBV10-3	TRBJ2-3	NA	TGTGCCATCAGTGAGGTTGCGGGAACGGTGACAGATACGCAGTATTTT	CAISEVAGTVTDTQYF
TRBD1	TRBV27	TRBJ1-2	NA	TGTGCCAGCAGTTTATCGGGGGACAGGGGAAGCTACACCTTC	CASSLSGDRGSYTF
TRBD1	TRBV5-1	TRBJ1-6	NA	TGCGCCAGCAGCTTGGAACAGGGGATCTCACCCCTCCACTTT	CASSLEQGISPLHF
TRBD1	TRBV19	TRBJ2-5	NA	TGTGCCAGTAGAAACGCGGGACAGGGGGCCCAGTACTTC	CASRNAGQGAQYF
NA	TRBV18	TRBJ2-3	NA	TGTGCCAGCTCACCAGGGTCTAGTCCAGATACGCAGTATTTT	CASSPGSSPDTQYF
NA	TRBV25-1	TRBJ2-1	NA	TGTGCCAGCGGAAGACGGACGCCAAACGGGGGCAATGAGCAGTTCTTC	CASGRRTPNGGNEQFF
TRBD2	TRBV3-1/TRBV3-2	TRBJ2-7	NA	TGTGCCAGCAGCCAAGCCGGGACTAGCGACTACGAGCAGTACTTC	CASSQAGTSDYEQYF
NA	TRBV4-1	TRBJ1-5	NA	TGCGCCAGCAGCCAAGATGAAATTCGGGGGCAGCCCCAGCATTTT	CASSQDEIRGQPQHF
NA	TRBV3-1/TRBV3-2	TRBJ2-7	NA	TGTGCCAGCAGCCAAGTCCGCGGGGCCGAGCAGTACTTC	CASSQVRGAEQYF
NA	TRBV6-6	TRBJ1-5	NA	TGTGCCAGCAGCCCCAGGGAGGTGGGGAATCAGCCCCAGCATTTT	CASSPREVGNQPQHF
TRBD2	TRBV10-3	TRBJ2-3	once	TGTGCCATCAGTGAGTCGGTGGGGACTAGCGGTGCCACAGATACGCAGTATTTT	CAISESVGTSGATDTQYF
TRBD2	TRBV4-1	TRBJ2-3	NA	TGCGCCAGCAGCCAAGTCTTGACCCTCGGCGGGAGTGCAGATACGCAGTATTTT	CASSQVLTLGGSADTQYF
TRBD1	TRBV2	TRBJ2-7	few	TGTGCCAGCAGTGCGGGACAGGGCTCCTACGAGCAGTACTTC	CASSAGQGSYEQYF
TRBD2	TRBV5-1	TRBJ2-5	NA	TGCGCCAGCAGCCCTCTCGGACTAGCGATACAAGAGACCCAGTACTTC	CASSPLGLAIQETQYF
TRBD2	TRBV11-1	TRBJ2-7	NA	TGTGCCAGCAGCTTAGGGCTAGCGGGAGGACGGGAGCAGTACTTC	CASSLGLAGGREQYF
TRBD2	TRBV9	TRBJ2-5	NA	TGTGCCAGCAGCGTAGGTGGTCGACTAGCAGGTGGAGAGACCCAGTACTTC	CASSVGGRLAGGETQYF
TRBD2	TRBV11-3	TRBJ2-1	NA	TGTGCCAGCAGCTTAGCCGTCGGCGGGAGGGCCAGAATTGAGCAGTTCTTC	CASSLAVGGRARIEQFF
NA	TRBV27	TRBJ2-7	NA	TGTGCCAGCAGTTTACAGTCTGACTACGAGCAGTACTTC	CASSLQSDYEQYF
NA	TRBV7-3	TRBJ2-7	NA	TGTGCCAGCAGCTCTAGGTGTAGACTCTGCGAGCAGTACTTC	CASSSRCRLCEQYF
TRBD1	TRBV11-3	TRBJ1-3	NA	TGTGCCAGCGGCACAGGGGGCTCTGGAAACACCATATATTTT	CASGTGGSGNTIYF
NA	TRBV5-4	TRBJ2-1	NA	TGTGCCAGCAGTAAACAGGGTTCGGTCAATGAGCAGTTCTTC	CASSKQGSVNEQFF
NA	TRBV5-8	TRBJ1-1	NA	TGTGCCAGCAGCTTGGACTTACCCCAGGGGGCTTTCTTT	CASSLDLPQGAFF
TRBD2	TRBV3-1/TRBV3-2	TRBJ2-7	NA	TGTGCCAGCAGCCAAGCGGCTAGCGGGGCCTACGAGCAGTACTTC	CASSQAASGAYEQYF
TRBD1	TRBV5-1	TRBJ2-3	NA	TGCGCCAGCAGAGAGGGACAGTTTAGCACAGATACGCAGTATTTT	CASREGQFSTDTQYF
NA	TRBV28	TRBJ2-7	NA	TGTGCCAGCAGTCTCAGATCCTCCTACGAGCAGTACTTC	CASSLRSSYEQYF
NA	TRBV5-1	TRBJ2-3	NA	TGCGCCAGCAGCTCGGGACGGACTAACACAGATACGCAGTATTTT	CASSSGRTNTDTQYF
TRBD1	TRBV15	TRBJ2-4	NA	TGTGCCACCAGCAGCCCCCCGGGACAGGGGGGGGGAAACATTCAGTACTTC	CATSSPPGQGGGNIQYF
TRBD1	TRBV27	TRBJ2-2	NA	TGTGCCAGCAGTTCTGGGACAGGGCGAACCGGGGAGCTGTTTTTT	CASSSGTGRTGELFF
NA	TRBV19	TRBJ2-7	once	TGTGCCAGCACGGGACACCCATCCTACGAGCAGTACTTC	CASTGHPSYEQYF
NA	TRBV7-3	TRBJ2-1	NA	TGTGCCAGCAGCTTGGAAGCGGCCCATGAGCAGTTCTTC	CASSLEAAHEQFF
TRBD1	TRBV19	TRBJ1-5	NA	TGTGCCAGTGGGGAACTGGGACAGGGGAATCAGCCCCAGCATTTT	CASGELGQGNQPQHF
TRBD2	TRBV4-1	TRBJ2-1	NA	TGCGCCAGCAGCCAAGGGGCGGGAGGAACGGAGTACAATGAGCAGTTCTTC	CASSQGAGGTEYNEQFF
TRBD2	TRBV24-1	TRBJ2-5	NA	TGTGCCACCAGTGATGGGCTAGCGGGAGAGACCCAGTACTTC	CATSDGLAGETQYF
TRBD2	TRBV28	TRBJ2-5	NA	TGTGCCAGCAAACTAGCGGGCCAAGAGACCCAGTACTTC	CASKLAGQETQYF
NA	TRBV27	TRBJ2-3	NA	TGTGCCACCCTACCGGTACTCACCCCCACAGATACGCAGTATTTT	CATLPVLTPTDTQYF
NA	TRBV7-6	TRBJ2-5	NA	TGTGCCAGCAGCTGGATACGGGACACCTACTCGGAAGAGACCCAGTACTTC	CASSWIRDTYSEETQYF
NA	TRBV4-1	TRBJ2-7	NA	TGCGCCAGCAGCCAAGATGCCAGAACCTACGAGCAGTACTTC	CASSQDARTYEQYF
TRBD1	TRBV7-9	TRBJ1-4	NA	TGTGCCAGCAGCCCAAGCCGGGACAGGGGCGAGGGTAATGAAAAACTGTTTTTT	CASSPSRDRGEGNEKLFF